This T cell receptor beta chain was captured in a study of spatial heterogeneity in lung cancer. Study results and caveats: Ubiquitous expanded tumor TCRs showed up in blood more at resection than follow-up.

This clonotype was recorded many times. Its antigen is undetermined. Using its own MiXCR run on the 5' RACE reads, TCRdb lists one record per CDR3 protein. This table has about 3,900 distinct CDR3 sequences, 15% to 20% appearing once. Time point given: sample taken at primary tumor resection. Unsorted samples of tumor, nontumor lung or frozen PBMC had their whole RNA sequenced. Donors were 55 to 75 untreated early-stage non-small cell lung cancer patients. Sample: PBMCs, taken at surgery. The sequence came from a male donor with early-stage non-small cell lung cancer.

CDR3 coding DNA: TGTGCCAGCTCCCGGGAGGGCGAGCAGTACTTC. Protein: CASSREGEQYF. The chain carries TRBV6-5 and TRBJ2-7, with 8 nucleotides matching TRBD2. The germline V gene encodes CDR1 MNHEY and CDR2 SVGAGI. This CDR3 is built from 11 residues. The trim removed 8 bases at V and 6 bases at J, leaving 3 bases unmatched.